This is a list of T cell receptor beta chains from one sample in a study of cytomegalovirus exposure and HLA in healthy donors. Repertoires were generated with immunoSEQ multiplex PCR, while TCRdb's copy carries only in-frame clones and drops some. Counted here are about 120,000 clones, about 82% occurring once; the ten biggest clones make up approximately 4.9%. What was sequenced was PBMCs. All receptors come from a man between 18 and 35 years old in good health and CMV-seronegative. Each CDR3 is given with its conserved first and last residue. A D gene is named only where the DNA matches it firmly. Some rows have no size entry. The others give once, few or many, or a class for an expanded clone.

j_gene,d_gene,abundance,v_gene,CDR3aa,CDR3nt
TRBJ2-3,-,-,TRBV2,CASSEGARTDTQYF,TGTGCCAGCAGTGAAGGGGCCCGCACAGATACGCAGTATTTT
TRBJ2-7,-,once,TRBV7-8,CASSSSTGTGAYEQYF,TGTGCCAGCAGCTCGAGTACCGGGACGGGAGCCTACGAGCAGTACTTC
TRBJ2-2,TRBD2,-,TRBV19,CASTPRTSGSGGTGELFF,TGTGCCAGTACCCCGAGGACTAGCGGGAGCGGGGGCACCGGGGAGCTGTTTTTT
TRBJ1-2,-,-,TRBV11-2,CASSGGQPYYGYTF,TGTGCCAGCAGCGGCGGACAGCCCTACTATGGCTACACCTTC
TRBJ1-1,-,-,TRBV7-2,CASVPGFEAFF,TGTGCCAGCGTTCCGGGATTTGAAGCTTTCTTT
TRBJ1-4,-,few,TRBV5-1,CASSAASVGEKLFF,TGCGCCAGCAGTGCAGCCAGCGTGGGTGAAAAACTGTTTTTT
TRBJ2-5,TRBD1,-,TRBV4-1,CASSQDLGTGGETQYF,TGCGCCAGCAGCCAAGATCTTGGGACAGGGGGTGAGACCCAGTACTTC
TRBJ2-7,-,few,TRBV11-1,CASSPSGSYEQYF,TGTGCCAGCAGCCCTAGTGGGTCCTACGAGCAGTACTTC
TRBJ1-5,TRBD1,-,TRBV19,CASSTPFPGQGNSNQPQHF,TGTGCCAGTAGTACGCCGTTCCCGGGACAGGGGAATAGCAATCAGCCCCAGCATTTT
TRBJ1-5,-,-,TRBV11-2,CASSLDRVKYQPQHF,TGTGCCAGCAGCTTAGACAGGGTAAAGTATCAGCCCCAGCATTTT
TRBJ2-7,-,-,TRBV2,CASSEFFRDRSYEQYF,TGTGCCAGCAGTGAGTTTTTCAGGGATCGGTCCTACGAGCAGTACTTC
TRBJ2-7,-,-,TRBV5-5,CASSLVRSFYEQYF,TGTGCCAGCAGCTTGGTCCGGAGCTTTTACGAGCAGTACTTC
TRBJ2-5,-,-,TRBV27,CASSSADSQETQYF,TGTGCCAGCAGCTCCGCGGACAGCCAAGAGACCCAGTACTTC
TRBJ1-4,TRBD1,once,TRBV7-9,CASSLGTGTPANEKLFF,TGTGCCAGCAGCTTAGGGACAGGGACTCCAGCTAATGAAAAACTGTTTTTT
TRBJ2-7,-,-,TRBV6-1,CASSEGLDYVYEQYF,TGTGCCAGCAGTGAGGGGCTGGACTATGTATACGAGCAGTACTTC
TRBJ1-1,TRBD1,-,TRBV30,CAGTGQMNTEAFF,TGTGCCGGAACGGGACAGATGAACACTGAAGCTTTCTTT
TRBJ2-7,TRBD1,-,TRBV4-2,CASSGQGYEQYF,TGTGCCAGCAGCGGACAGGGTTACGAGCAGTACTTC
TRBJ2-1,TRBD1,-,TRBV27,CASSLNIIPGQGENEQFF,TGTGCCAGCAGTTTAAACATCATTCCGGGACAGGGAGAAAATGAGCAGTTCTTC
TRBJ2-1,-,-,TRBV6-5,CASSRVGYNEQFF,TGTGCCAGCAGCCGAGTTGGTTACAATGAGCAGTTCTTC
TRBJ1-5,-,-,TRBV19,CASSIGDRLGYSNQPQHF,TGTGCCAGTAGTATAGGAGACAGGCTAGGGTATAGCAATCAGCCCCAGCATTTT
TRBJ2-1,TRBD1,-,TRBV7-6,CASSPGTGGYYNEQFF,TGTGCCAGCAGCCCAGGGACAGGGGGTTACTACAATGAGCAGTTCTTC
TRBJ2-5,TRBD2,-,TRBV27,CASRPGLAGGPRETQYF,TGTGCCAGCAGACCGGGACTAGCGGGAGGGCCCCGGGAGACCCAGTACTTC
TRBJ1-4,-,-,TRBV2,CASRNGDYNEKLFF,TGTGCCAGCAGGAACGGGGATTATAATGAAAAACTGTTTTTT
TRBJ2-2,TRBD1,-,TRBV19,CASNMGQGANTGELFF,TGTGCCAGTAACATGGGACAGGGCGCGAACACCGGGGAGCTGTTTTTT
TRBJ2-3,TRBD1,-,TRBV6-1,CASSEGTGGDTQYF,TGTGCCAGCAGTGAAGGGACAGGGGGAGATACGCAGTATTTT
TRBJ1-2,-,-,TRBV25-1,CASSETHSVDYGYTF,TGTGCCAGCAGTGAAACCCACTCGGTTGACTATGGCTACACCTTC
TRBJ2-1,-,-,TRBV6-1,CANGLWEGGGDEQFF,TGTGCCAACGGACTTTGGGAAGGGGGCGGGGATGAGCAGTTCTTC
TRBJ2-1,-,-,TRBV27,CAIGRGPNNEQFF,TGTGCGATAGGGCGGGGGCCGAACAATGAGCAGTTCTTC
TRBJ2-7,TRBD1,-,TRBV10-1,CASSEWVGLGQGAYEQYF,TGCGCCAGCAGTGAATGGGTTGGCCTGGGACAGGGGGCATACGAGCAGTACTTC
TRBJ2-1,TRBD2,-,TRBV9,CASTPAGLRSYNEQFF,TGTGCCAGCACCCCAGCGGGGTTACGCTCCTACAATGAGCAGTTCTTC
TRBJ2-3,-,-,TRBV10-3,CATAEEWAQYF,TGTGCCACCGCTGAGGAATGGGCGCAGTATTTT
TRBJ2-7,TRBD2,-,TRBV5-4,CASSPGLAGSTYEQYF,TGTGCCAGCAGCCCTGGACTAGCGGGCTCAACCTACGAGCAGTACTTC
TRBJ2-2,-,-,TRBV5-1,CASSFTDTGELFF,TGCGCCAGCAGCTTTACAGACACCGGGGAGCTGTTTTTT
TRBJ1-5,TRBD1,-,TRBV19,CASSMSGTGFNQPQHF,TGTGCCAGTAGTATGAGCGGGACAGGCTTCAATCAGCCCCAGCATTTT
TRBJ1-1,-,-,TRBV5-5,CASSSLRQASRKNTEAFF,TGTGCCAGCAGCTCCCTCCGGCAGGCCTCCAGGAAGAACACTGAAGCTTTCTTT
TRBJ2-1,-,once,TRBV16,CASSPGNPPYNEQFF,TGTGCCAGCAGCCCCGGGAATCCCCCCTACAATGAGCAGTTCTTC
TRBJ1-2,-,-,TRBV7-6,CASSPPSADFYGYTF,TGTGCCAGCAGCCCCCCATCGGCGGACTTCTATGGCTACACCTTC
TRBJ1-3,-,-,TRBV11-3,CASSYREGDTIYF,TGTGCCAGCAGCTATCGTGAAGGGGACACCATATATTTT
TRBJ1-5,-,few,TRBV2,CASTKGQRGNQPQHF,TGTGCCAGCACAAAAGGACAGAGGGGCAATCAGCCCCAGCATTTT
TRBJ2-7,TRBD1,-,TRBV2,CASSARGSAGEQYF,TGTGCCAGCAGCGCCAGGGGGAGCGCGGGTGAGCAGTACTTC
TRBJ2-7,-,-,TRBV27,CASRTDSYEQYF,TGTGCCAGCCGGACAGACTCCTACGAGCAGTACTTC
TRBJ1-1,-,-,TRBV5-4,CASSRDPRNTEAFF,TGTGCCAGCAGCCGCGATCCCCGGAACACTGAAGCTTTCTTT
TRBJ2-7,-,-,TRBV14,CASSQHTFPYEQYF,TGTGCCAGCAGCCAGCATACATTCCCCTACGAGCAGTACTTC
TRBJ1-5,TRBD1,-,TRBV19,CASVKGDSSNQPQHF,TGTGCCAGTGTCAAGGGGGACAGCTCAAATCAGCCCCAGCATTTT
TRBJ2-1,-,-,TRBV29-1,CSVESGSGTGPYMAQFF,TGCAGCGTTGAGTCGGGATCCGGGACTGGCCCCTATATGGCGCAGTTCTTC
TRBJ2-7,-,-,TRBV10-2,CASSKRIYEQYF,TGCGCCAGCTCTAAGCGGATCTACGAGCAGTACTTC
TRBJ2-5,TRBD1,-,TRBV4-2,CASSLGVGQGQETQYF,TGTGCCAGCAGCCTCGGAGTCGGACAGGGGCAAGAGACCCAGTACTTC
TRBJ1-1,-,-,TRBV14,CASSPGRGSGTEAFF,TGTGCCAGCAGCCCTGGGAGAGGGAGTGGCACTGAAGCTTTCTTT
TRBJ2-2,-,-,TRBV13,CASSFRTGELFF,TGTGCCAGCAGCTTTCGTACCGGGGAGCTGTTTTTT
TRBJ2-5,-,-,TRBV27,CASSLRLDRETQYF,TGTGCCAGCAGTTTAAGACTAGATCGAGAGACCCAGTACTTC
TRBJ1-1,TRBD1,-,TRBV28,CASSLSAGTGGTEAFF,TGTGCCAGCAGTTTATCCGCCGGGACAGGGGGAACTGAAGCTTTCTTT
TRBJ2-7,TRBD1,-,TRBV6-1,CASSERDRVRHEQYF,TGTGCCAGCAGTGAACGGGACAGGGTAAGACACGAGCAGTACTTC
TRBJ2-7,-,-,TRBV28,CASTERPRDEQYF,TGTGCCAGCACGGAGCGGCCTAGGGACGAGCAGTACTTC
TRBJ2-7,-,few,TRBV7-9,CASSPASQDEQYF,TGTGCCAGCAGCCCGGCCAGCCAGGACGAGCAGTACTTC
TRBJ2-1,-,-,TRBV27,CASSRGYEQFF,TGTGCCAGCAGCCGAGGTTACGAGCAGTTCTTC